This paragraph reports one T cell receptor beta chain. Its antigen is currently unknown. This entry comes from a study of T cell responses to AZD1222 COVID-19 vaccine. General study findings and limits: Reports say nearly half of spike-specific TCRs go after unmutated variant regions.

Here immunoSEQ multiplex PCR was the method, and the copy in TCRdb shows in-frame clones only, minus some. The sample gives 150,000 to 200,000 clones, 80% to 95% of which show up once; more than 0.85% is in the top ten. Germline V gene data show CDR1 as SGHRS and CDR2 as YFSETQ. The CDR3 loop spans 16 amino acids. The V gene end was trimmed by 4 bases and the J gene end by 5 bases; junction bases not matched to a gene: 6. This sample comprised peripheral blood, obtained 28 days after the second dose of the MenACWY control vaccine. The receptor comes from an adult who received the MenACWY meningococcal vaccine as a control. This chain connects TRBV5-1 to TRBJ2-2, with 12 bases matching TRBD2. The chain's CDR3 is CASSLTSGGPTGELFF. In DNA form, the CDR3 reads TGCGCCAGCAGCCTTACTAGCGGGGGGCCAACCGGGGAGCTGTTTTTT.